Below, 11 T cell receptor beta chains from the same sample are listed, as sequenced in a study of shared clonotypes between healthy human individuals. The assay was immunoSEQ multiplex PCR, and TCRdb's table has in-frame clones only and misses some. The table records approximately 440,000 clones, roughly three quarters of them present only once. Sequenced sample: PBMCs. These receptors all stem from a middle-aged woman in good health. Some clones in this sample may be carry-over from other donors' samples.

The chain joins TRBV2 to TRBJ2-5, with D uncertain. Trimming left V 4 bases short and J 1 base short, with 10 bases between. CDR1 is SNHLY and CDR2 is FYNNEI in the germline V gene. The CDR3 sequence is 14 residues long. The CDR3: CASSVDRGQETQYF. The CDR3 DNA reads TGTGCCAGCAGTGTGGACCGCGGCCAAGAGACCCAGTACTTC.

This chain links TRBV7-9 with TRBJ2-3; D tentatively reads TRBD1 or TRBD2 (5 bases each). The germline gives CDR1 SEHNR, CDR2 FQNEAQ (reference sequence). The V end was cut by 4 bases, the J end by 5 bases, with 10 bases between. This CDR3 region has 13 residues. In DNA form, the CDR3 reads TGTGCCAGCAGCTGGAGTGGGGGAGATACGCAGTATTTT. It specifies CASSWSGGDTQYF.

The CDR3 protein is CASSIEMWGREAFF. In DNA form, the CDR3 reads TGTGCCAGTAGTATAGAAATGTGGGGGAGGGAAGCTTTCTTT. The chain uses TRBV19 and TRBJ1-1, with D maybe TRBD1 (5 bases). Trimming left V 0 bases short and J 8 bases short, with 13 bases between. CDR3 size: 14 residues. From germline, CDR1 is LNHDA and CDR2 SQIVND (reference sequence).

The CDR3 region is CASSISGAGNTIYF. The CDR3 DNA is TGTGCCAGTAGTATATCAGGGGCTGGAAACACCATATATTTT. J is TRBJ1-3 and V is TRBV19; D may be TRBD1 (6 bases). The CDR3 sequence is 14 residues long. Trimming stripped 2 bases from V and 2 bases from J, with 7 bases between. From germline, CDR1 is LNHDA and CDR2 SQIVND (reference sequence).

The V gene is TRBV23-1, the J gene TRBJ1-1; D is unresolved. TRBV23-1 qualifies as an ORF whose function is uncertain. This CDR3 has 14 residues. The V end lost 3 bases, the J end lost 6 bases, and 14 bases lay between the germline ends. In DNA, the CDR3 is TGCGCCAGCAGTCAGGGGTGGGTCAACGCTGAAGCTTTCTTT. Amino acids: CASSQGWVNAEAFF.

The CDR3 DNA reads TGTGCCAGCAGCTCCGCCCGACTAGAAGAGACCCAGTACTTC. This codes for CASSSARLEETQYF. This chain joins TRBV7-2 and TRBJ2-5; a weak D match, TRBD2 (6 bases). Trimming left V 4 bases short and J 3 bases short, with 12 bases between. The CDR3 sequence is 14 residues long. Per germline, CDR1 SGHTA and CDR2 FQGNSA.

Comments on this clone: A much more abundant neighbour one base away suggests this may be a read error. The chain couples TRBV4-2 to TRBJ2-1; TRBD2 might be the D (6 bases). The germline V and J ends were trimmed by 3 bases and 6 bases, with 15 bases remaining between them. This CDR3 is built from 15 residues. Germline lookup yields CDR1 LGHNA and CDR2 YNFKEQ. The CDR3 region is CASSQKGGESNEQFF. In nucleotides, the CDR3 is TGTGCCAGCAGCCAGAAGGGCGGGGAGAGCAATGAGCAGTTCTTC.

The chain joins TRBV30 to TRBJ2-5; 14 bases are a match to TRBD2. This CDR3 is 16 amino acids long. CDR1 is GTSNPN and CDR2 is SVGIG in the germline V gene (reference sequence). After removal of 2 bases from V and 4 bases from J, the junction contained 6 bases not matched to a gene. The chain's CDR3 is CAWSTGLAGGAETQYF. DNA for the CDR3: TGTGCCTGGAGTACCGGACTAGCGGGAGGAGCAGAGACCCAGTACTTC.

The chain is built from TRBV7-2 and TRBJ2-2; the match to TRBD2 covers 11 bases. From germline, CDR1 is SGHTA and CDR2 FQGNSA. The CDR3 runs to 19 residues. V was clipped by 5 bases and J by 4 bases; unmatched bases: 15. In nucleotides, the CDR3 is TGTGCCAGCAGCCCACGACTAGCGGGGAACCGCGGGGGCACCGGGGAGCTGTTTTTT. Amino acids: CASSPRLAGNRGGTGELFF.

The genes are TRBV7-2 and TRBJ2-5; the match to TRBD1 covers 8 bases. This CDR3 is built from 15 residues. V dropped 5 bases and J dropped 1; count of bases not matched to a gene: 6. The germline V gene encodes CDR1 SGHTA and CDR2 FQGNSA. The CDR3: CASSRSTGVQETQYF. CDR3 sequence (DNA): TGTGCCAGCAGCCGTTCGACAGGGGTCCAAGAGACCCAGTACTTC.

This chain connects TRBV6-6 to TRBJ2-1; TRBD1 agrees at 7 bases. Germline lookup yields CDR1 MNHNY and CDR2 SVGAGI (reference sequence). After removal of 5 bases from V and 9 bases from J, the junction contained 10 bases not matched to a gene. The CDR3 runs to 14 residues. The CDR3 DNA is TGTGCCAGCAGTGCCGGCAGGGGGTACGGTGAGCAGTTCTTC. Encoded protein: CASSAGRGYGEQFF.